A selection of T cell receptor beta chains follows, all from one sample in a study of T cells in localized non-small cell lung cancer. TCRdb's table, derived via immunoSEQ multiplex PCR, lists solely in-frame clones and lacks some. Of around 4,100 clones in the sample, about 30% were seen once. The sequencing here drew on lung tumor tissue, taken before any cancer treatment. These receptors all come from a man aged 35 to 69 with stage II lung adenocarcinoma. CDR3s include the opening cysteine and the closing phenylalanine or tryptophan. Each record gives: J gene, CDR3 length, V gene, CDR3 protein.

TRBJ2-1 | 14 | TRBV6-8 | CASNIRSSYNEQFF
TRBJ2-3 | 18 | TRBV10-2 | CASRELGGGRIHVDTQYF
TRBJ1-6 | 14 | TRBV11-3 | CASSGWGQRSPLHF
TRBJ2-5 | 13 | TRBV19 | CASSNGGQKTQYF
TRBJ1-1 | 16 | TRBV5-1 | CASSLVGGGWDTEAFF
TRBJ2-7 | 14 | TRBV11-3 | CASSLDTGDYEQYF
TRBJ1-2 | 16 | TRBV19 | CASSIGSFGAEYGYTF
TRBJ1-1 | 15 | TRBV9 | CASRAPGWRNTEAFF
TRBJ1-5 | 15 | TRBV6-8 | CAGIRRDRGDQPQHF
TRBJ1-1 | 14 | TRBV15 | CATSRGGRNTEAFF
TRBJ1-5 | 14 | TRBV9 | CASSVGQGGQPQHF
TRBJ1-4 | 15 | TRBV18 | CASSPLRAANEKLFF
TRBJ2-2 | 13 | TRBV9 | CASSLGVPGELFF
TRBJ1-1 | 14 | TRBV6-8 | CAISTTGANTEAFF
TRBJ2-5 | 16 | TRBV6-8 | CASSYSQGARQETQYF
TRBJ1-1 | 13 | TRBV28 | CASRKQSNTEAFF
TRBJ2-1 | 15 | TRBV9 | CASRVTSGGLREQFF
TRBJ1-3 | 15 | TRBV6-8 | CASSYSWGNGNTIYF
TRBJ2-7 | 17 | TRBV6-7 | CASSYSWTGAGGYEQYF
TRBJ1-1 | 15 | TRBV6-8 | CAIKRDREMNTEAFF
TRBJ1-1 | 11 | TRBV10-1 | CASSGGGQAFF
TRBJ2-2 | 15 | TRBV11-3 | CASRHAGGPTGELFF
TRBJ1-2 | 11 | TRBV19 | CASKNRGGYTF
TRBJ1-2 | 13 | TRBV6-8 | CASSYRAGPGYTF
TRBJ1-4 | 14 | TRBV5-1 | CASSLGPTNEKLFF
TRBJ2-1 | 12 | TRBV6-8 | CASTQGQLGQFF
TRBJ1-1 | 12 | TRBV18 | CASSPFDTEAFF
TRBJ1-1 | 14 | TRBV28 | CASSFLLAGAEAFF
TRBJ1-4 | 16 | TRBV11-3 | CASSLISAGGDEKLFF
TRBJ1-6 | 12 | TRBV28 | CASALEYSPLHF
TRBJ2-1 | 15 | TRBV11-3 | CASSKDGGDYNEQFF
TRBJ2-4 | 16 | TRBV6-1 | CASSEAPAGERNIQYF
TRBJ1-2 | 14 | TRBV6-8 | CASSSDYREVGYTF
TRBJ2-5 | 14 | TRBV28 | CASTYSGRRETQYF
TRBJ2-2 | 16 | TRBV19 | CASSTRGTPYTGELFF
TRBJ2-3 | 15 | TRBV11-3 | CASSRGGGPTDTQYF
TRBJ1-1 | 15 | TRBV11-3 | CASSSHRGANTEAFF
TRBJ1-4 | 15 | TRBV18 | CASSPRPGGDEKLFF
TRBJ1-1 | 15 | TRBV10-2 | CASSAGRGGNTEAFF
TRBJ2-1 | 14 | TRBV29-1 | CSVGSGGAINEQFF
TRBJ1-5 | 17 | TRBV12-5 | CASGSPNRDRVGQPQHF
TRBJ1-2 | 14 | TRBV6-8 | CASKYTGGSEGYTF
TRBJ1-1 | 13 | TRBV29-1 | CSVQGGRDTEAFF
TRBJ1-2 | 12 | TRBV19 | CASTGLDYGYTF
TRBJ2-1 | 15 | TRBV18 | CASSLLQGKGSEQFF
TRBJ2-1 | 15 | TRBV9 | CASSARQTGSNEQFF
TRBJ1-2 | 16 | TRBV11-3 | CASSLEAVGVDYGYTF
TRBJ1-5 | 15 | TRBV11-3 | CASSLAWGSNQPQHF
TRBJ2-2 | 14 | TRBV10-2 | CASRGDGDTGELFF
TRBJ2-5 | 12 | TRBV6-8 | CASSSLQETQYF
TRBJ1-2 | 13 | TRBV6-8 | CASREDSYYGYTF
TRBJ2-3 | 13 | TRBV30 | CAWSGVLTDTQYF
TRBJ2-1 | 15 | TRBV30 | CAWSWPLGTGSPQFF
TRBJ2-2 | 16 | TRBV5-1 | CASSLASSGGPGELFF
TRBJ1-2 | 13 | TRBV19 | CASSARGIYGYTF
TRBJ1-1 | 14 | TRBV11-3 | CASSLEGENTEAFF
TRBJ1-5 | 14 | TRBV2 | CASKGEGGGQPQHF
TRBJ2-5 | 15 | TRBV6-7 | CASSLWAGQQETQYF
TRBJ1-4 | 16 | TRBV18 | CASSPVVRVPNEKLFF